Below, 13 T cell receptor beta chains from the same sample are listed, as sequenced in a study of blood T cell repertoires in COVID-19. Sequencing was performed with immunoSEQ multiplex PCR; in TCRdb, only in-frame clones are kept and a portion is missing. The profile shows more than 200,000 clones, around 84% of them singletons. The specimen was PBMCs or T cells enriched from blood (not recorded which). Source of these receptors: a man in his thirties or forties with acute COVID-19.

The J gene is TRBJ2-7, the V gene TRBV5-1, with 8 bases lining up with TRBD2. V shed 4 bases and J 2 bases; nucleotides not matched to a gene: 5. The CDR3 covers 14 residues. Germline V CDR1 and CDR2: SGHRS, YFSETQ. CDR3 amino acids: CASSVAGQPYEQYF. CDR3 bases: TGCGCCAGCAGCGTAGCGGGACAACCCTACGAGCAGTACTTC.

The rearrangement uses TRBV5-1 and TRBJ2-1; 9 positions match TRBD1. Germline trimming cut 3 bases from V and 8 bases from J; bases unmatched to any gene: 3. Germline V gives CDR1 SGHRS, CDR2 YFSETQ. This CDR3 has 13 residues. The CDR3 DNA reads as TGCGCCAGCAGCTCAGGACAGGGGTATGAGCAGTTCTTC. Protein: CASSSGQGYEQFF.

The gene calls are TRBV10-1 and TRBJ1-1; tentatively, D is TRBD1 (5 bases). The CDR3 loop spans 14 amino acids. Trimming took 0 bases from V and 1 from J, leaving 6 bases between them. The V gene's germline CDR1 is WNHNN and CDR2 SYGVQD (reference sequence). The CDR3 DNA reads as TGCGCCAGCAGTGAGTCACAGGCGAACACTGAAGCTTTCTTT. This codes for CASSESQANTEAFF.

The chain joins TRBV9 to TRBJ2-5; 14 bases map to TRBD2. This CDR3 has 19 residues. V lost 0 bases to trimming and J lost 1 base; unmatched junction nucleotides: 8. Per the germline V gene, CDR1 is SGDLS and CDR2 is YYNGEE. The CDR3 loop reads CASSVGGGLAGGRQETQYF. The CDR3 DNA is TGTGCCAGCAGCGTAGGAGGAGGACTAGCGGGGGGCCGCCAAGAGACCCAGTACTTC.

The CDR3 sequence: CASSFQGQNSPLHF. CDR3 bases: TGTGCCAGCAGCTTCCAGGGGCAAAATTCACCCCTCCACTTT. This sequence joins TRBV7-3 and TRBJ1-6, with D perhaps TRBD1 (6 bases). The V end lost 3 bases, the J end lost 7 bases, and 10 bases lay between the germline ends. The CDR3 spans 14 residues. Germline V gene data show CDR1 as SGHTA and CDR2 as FQGTGA.

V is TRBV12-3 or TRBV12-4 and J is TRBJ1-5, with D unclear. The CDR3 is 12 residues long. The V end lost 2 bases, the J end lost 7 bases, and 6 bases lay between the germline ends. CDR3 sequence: CASSLSVQPQHF. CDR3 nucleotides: TGTGCCAGCAGTTTAAGCGTACAGCCCCAGCATTTT.

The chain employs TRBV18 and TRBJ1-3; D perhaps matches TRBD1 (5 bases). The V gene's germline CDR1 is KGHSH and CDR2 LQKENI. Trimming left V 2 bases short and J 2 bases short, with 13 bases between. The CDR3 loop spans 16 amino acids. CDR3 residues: CASSPVGDLPGNTIYF. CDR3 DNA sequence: TGTGCCAGCTCACCAGTAGGGGATCTTCCTGGAAACACCATATATTTT.

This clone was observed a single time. The CDR3 DNA is TGTGCCAGCAGTTTCACAGGGACAAACACTGAAGCTTTCTTT. Translation gives CASSFTGTNTEAFF. This chain joins TRBV28 and TRBJ1-1, with TRBD1 as a possible D gene (6 bases). The germline CDR1 and CDR2 sequences are MDHEN and SYDVKM. The CDR3 has 14 residues. Trimming pared 3 bases from V and 2 bases from J, leaving 10 bases between.

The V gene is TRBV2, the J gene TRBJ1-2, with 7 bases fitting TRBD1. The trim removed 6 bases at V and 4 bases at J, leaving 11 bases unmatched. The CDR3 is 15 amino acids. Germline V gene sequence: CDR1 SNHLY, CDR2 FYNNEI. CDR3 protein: CASSDAPTGTYGYTF. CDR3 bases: TGTGCCAGCAGCGATGCCCCGACAGGGACCTATGGCTACACCTTC.

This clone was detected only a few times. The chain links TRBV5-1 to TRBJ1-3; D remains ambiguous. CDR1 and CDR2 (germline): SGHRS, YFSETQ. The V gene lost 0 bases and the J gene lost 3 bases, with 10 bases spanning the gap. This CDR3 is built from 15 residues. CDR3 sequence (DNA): TGCGCCAGCAGCTTGGCCCCGGGATTTGGAAACACCATATATTTT. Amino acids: CASSLAPGFGNTIYF.

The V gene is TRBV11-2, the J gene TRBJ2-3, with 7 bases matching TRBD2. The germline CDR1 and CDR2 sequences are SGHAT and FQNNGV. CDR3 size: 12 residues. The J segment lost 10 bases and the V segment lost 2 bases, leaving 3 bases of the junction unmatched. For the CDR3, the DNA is TGTGCCAGCAGCTTACTACGGGGGGCGCAGTATTTT. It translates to CASSLLRGAQYF. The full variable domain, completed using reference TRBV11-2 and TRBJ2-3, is EAGVAQSPRYKIIEKRQSVAFWCNPISGHATLYWYQQILGQGPKLLIQFQNNGVVDDSQLPKDRFSAERLKGVDSTLKIQPAKLEDSAVYLCASSLLRGAQYFGPGTRLTVL.

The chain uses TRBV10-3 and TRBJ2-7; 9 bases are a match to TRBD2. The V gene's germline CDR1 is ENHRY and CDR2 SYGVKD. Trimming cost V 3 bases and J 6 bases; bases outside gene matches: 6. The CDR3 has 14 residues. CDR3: CAISDPGLAFEQYF. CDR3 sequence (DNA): TGTGCCATCAGTGATCCGGGACTAGCTTTCGAGCAGTACTTC.

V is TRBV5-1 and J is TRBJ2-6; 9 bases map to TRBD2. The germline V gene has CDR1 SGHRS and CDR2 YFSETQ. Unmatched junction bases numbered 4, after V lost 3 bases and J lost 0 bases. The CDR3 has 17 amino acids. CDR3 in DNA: TGCGCCAGCAGCTGGAGTAGCGGGAGCTCTGGGGCCAACGTCCTGACTTTC. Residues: CASSWSSGSSGANVLTF. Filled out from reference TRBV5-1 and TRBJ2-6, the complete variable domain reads KAGVTQTPRYLIKTRGQQVTLSCSPISGHRSVSWYQQTPGQGLQFLFEYFSETQRNKGNFPGRFSGRQFSNSRSEMNVSTLELGDSALYLCASSWSSGSSGANVLTFGAGSRLTVL.